The entry below describes one T cell receptor (beta chain). Its antigen is still unknown. Only in-frame clones appear in the TCRdb table, and some are missing; sequencing was by immunoSEQ multiplex PCR. The table has some 150,000 clones, 90% seen once. This sample is drawn from a study of T cell responses to AZD1222 COVID-19 vaccine. Findings and limits, study-wide: Baseline seropositivity occurred in only a handful of AZD1222 recipients.

Germline V gives CDR1 MRHNA, CDR2 SNTAGT. The CDR3 is 18 residues long. V gave up 5 bases and J gave up 10 bases; unmatched junction bases: 15. This chain joins TRBV6-4 and TRBJ2-1; TRBD2 matches at 15 bases. The sample consisted of peripheral blood, taken on day 0 of AZD1222 vaccination. The receptor was derived from an adult in good health. The CDR3 loop reads CASSPGLAGGPGGREQFF. DNA of the CDR3: TGTGCCAGCAGTCCCGGACTAGCGGGAGGGCCAGGGGGTCGCGAGCAGTTCTTC.